The following is a TCR beta chain sequence with its context. This specimen comes from a study of cytomegalovirus exposure and HLA in healthy donors. Across the study: A later analysis reported the same platform for the roughly 120 validation repertoires and the approximately 640 first-cohort repertoires.

Germline loops: CDR1 SGDLS, CDR2 YYNGEE. The CDR3 is 17 amino acids. V trimming: 0 bases; J trimming: 6 bases; junction bases outside the gene matches: 12. The approximately 120-subject validation cohort, separate from the approximately 640-subject first cohort, included the donors. Generated by immunoSEQ multiplex PCR, the TCRdb table keeps only in-frame clones and is missing some. This table has some 61,000 clones, approximately 97% appearing once. The material sequenced was PBMCs. The chain couples TRBV9 to TRBJ2-7, with 10 bases identical to TRBD1. The TCR comes from a woman under 30 in good health and CMV-seropositive. CDR3 coding DNA: TGTGCCAGCAGCGTAGTAGGAGAGGGACAGGGGTCGGGCGAGCAGTACTTC. Its translation: CASSVVGEGQGSGEQYF.